The TCR beta chain described here comes from a study of blood T cell repertoires in COVID-19. Across the study: Collection of acute and convalescent COVID-19 samples took place in the United States, Italy and Spain. T cells, B-cell-depleted T cells, or PBMCs supplied cDNA or gDNA.

Under the authors' procedure: Reference gene primer amplification yielded estimated nucleated cell counts. The table came from immunoSEQ multiplex PCR; TCRdb's copy has only in-frame clones and leaves some out. V and J calls and clone size follow that table, whereas D and trimming were derived from the DNA. The data contain some 21,000 clones, roughly 84% of them singletons. This clone was counted a single time. The clonotype comes from a human donor with active COVID-19. The donor label of this sample is uncertain. Sequenced input: peripheral blood.

The CDR3 DNA follows: TGTGCCAGCAGCTATAGCGGGGGCCCTATGCAGTTCTTC. It yields the protein CASSYSGGPMQFF. The chain has TRBV5-6 and TRBJ2-1, with 9 bases that match TRBD2. The CDR3 sequence is 13 residues long. The V gene's germline CDR1 is SGHDT and CDR2 YYEEEE. V lost 3 bases, J lost 12 bases, and 7 bases stayed unmatched.